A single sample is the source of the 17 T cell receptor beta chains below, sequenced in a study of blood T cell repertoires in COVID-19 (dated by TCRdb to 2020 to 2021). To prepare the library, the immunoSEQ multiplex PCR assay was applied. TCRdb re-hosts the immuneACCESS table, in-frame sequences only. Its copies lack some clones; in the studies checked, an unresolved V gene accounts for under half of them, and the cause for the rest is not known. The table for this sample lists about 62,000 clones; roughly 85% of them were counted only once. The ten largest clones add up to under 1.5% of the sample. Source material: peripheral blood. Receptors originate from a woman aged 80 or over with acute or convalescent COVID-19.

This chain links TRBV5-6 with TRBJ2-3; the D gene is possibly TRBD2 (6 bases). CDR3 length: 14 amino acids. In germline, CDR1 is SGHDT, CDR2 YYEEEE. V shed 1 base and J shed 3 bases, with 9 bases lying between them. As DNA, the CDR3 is TGTGCCAGCAGCTTGACGGGGGAGACAGATACGCAGTATTTT. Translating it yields CASSLTGETDTQYF.

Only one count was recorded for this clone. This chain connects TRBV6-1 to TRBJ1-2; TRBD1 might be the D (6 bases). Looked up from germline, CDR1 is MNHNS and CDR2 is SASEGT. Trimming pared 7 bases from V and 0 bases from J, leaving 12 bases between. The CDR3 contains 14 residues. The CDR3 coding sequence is TGTGCCAGCATTTCAGGGGAACCTAACTATGGCTACACCTTC. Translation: CASISGEPNYGYTF.

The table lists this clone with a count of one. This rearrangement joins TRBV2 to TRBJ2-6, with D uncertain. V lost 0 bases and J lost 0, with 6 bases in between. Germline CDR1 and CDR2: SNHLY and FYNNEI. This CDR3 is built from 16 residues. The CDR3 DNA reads TGTGCCAGCAGTGAAGCGAGGATCTCTGGGGCCAACGTCCTGACTTTC. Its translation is CASSEARISGANVLTF.

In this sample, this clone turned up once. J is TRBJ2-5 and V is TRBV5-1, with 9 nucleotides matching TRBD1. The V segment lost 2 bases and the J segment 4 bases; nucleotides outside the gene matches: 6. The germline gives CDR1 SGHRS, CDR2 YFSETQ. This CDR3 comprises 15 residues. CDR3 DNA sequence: TGCGCCAGCAGCTTTATGACAGGGGGTGTAGAGACCCAGTACTTC. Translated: CASSFMTGGVETQYF.

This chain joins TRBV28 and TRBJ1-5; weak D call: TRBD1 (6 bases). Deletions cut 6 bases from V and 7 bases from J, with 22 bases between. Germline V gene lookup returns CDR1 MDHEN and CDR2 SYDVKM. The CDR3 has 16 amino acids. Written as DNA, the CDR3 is TGTGCCAGCAGGGATTCTCGAACAGGGTTGGGGCAGCCCCAGCATTTT. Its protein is CASRDSRTGLGQPQHF.

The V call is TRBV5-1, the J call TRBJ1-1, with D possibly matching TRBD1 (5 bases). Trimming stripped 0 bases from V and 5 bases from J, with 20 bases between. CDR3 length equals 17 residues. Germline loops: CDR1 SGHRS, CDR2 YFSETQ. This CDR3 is CASSLDGQQTGTTEAFF. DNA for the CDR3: TGCGCCAGCAGCTTGGACGGACAACAAACTGGTACAACTGAAGCTTTCTTT.

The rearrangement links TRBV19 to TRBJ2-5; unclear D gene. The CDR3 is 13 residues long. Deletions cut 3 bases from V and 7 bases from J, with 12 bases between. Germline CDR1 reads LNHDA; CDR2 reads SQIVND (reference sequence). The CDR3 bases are TGTGCCAGTAGTATCGAAGCGCTAGGGACCCAGTACTTC. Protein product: CASSIEALGTQYF.

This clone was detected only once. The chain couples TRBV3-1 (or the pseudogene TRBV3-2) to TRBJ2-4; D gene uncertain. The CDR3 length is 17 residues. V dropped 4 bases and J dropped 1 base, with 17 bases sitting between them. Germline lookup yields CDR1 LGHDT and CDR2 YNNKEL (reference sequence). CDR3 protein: CASSPIYTAPAKNIQYF. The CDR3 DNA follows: TGTGCCAGCAGCCCGATCTATACCGCTCCGGCCAAAAACATTCAGTACTTC.

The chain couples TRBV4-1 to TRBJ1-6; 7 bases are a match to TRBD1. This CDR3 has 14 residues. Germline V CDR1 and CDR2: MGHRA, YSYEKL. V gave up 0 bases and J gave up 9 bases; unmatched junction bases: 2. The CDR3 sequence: CASSQEAGGSPLHF. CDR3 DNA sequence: TGCGCCAGCAGCCAAGAAGCAGGGGGTTCACCCCTCCACTTT.

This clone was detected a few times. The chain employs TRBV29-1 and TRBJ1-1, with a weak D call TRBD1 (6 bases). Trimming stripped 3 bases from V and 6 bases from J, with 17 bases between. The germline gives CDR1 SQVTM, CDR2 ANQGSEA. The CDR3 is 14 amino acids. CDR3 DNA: TGCAGCGTTGACCCCCTTACAGGGAAGCCTGAAGCTTTCTTT. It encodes CSVDPLTGKPEAFF.

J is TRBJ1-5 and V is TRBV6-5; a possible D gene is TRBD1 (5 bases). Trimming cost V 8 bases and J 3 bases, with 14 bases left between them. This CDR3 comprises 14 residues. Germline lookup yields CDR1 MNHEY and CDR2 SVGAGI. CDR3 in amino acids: CASQDTGSNQPQHF. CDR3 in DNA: TGTGCCAGCCAGGACACTGGGTCCAATCAGCCCCAGCATTTT.

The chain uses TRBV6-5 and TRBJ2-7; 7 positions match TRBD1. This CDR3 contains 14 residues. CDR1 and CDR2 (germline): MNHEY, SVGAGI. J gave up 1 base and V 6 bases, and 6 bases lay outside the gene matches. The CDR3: CASRRGRNSYEQYF. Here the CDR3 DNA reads TGTGCCAGCAGGAGGGGGCGGAATTCCTACGAGCAGTACTTC.

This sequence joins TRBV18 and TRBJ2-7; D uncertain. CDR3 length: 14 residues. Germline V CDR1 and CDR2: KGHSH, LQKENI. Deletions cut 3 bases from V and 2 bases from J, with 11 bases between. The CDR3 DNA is TGTGCCAGCTCACCGGGCACGGAAACCTACGAGCAGTACTTC. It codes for CASSPGTETYEQYF.

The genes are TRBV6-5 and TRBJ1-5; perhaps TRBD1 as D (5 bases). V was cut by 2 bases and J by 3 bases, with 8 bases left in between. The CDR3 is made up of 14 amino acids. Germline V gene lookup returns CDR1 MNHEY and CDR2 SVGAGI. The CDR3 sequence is CASSYDSVNQPQHF. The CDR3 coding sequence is TGTGCCAGCAGTTACGACAGCGTCAATCAGCCCCAGCATTTT.

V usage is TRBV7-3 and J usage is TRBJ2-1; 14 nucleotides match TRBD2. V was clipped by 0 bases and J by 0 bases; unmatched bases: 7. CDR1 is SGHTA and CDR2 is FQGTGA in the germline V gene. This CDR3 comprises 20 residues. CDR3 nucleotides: TGTGCCAGCAGCTTAACCGGACTAGCGGGAGGCCCGAGCTCCTACAATGAGCAGTTCTTC. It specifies CASSLTGLAGGPSSYNEQFF.

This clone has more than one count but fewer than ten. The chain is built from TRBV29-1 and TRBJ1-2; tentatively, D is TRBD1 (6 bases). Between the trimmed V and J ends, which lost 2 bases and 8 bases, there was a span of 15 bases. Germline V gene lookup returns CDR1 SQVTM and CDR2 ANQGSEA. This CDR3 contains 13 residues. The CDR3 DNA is TGCAGCGTTGAAAACAGGGAAGTAAGGGGCTACACCTTC. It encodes CSVENREVRGYTF.

CDR3 sequence: CASSPRTGGRSPLHF. DNA of the CDR3: TGTGCCAGCAGCCCCCGGACAGGGGGACGGTCACCCCTCCACTTT. The V call is TRBV7-9, the J call TRBJ1-6; 10 bases line up with TRBD1. This CDR3 comprises 15 residues. Germline CDR1 reads SEHNR; CDR2 reads FQNEAQ (reference sequence). The V and J ends lost 5 bases and 10 bases, in that order; junction bases with no gene match: 8.